This T cell receptor beta chain was captured in a study of T cell responses to AZD1222 COVID-19 vaccine. About the research overall: It was second doses at about 4 or about 12 weeks that were pooled. Notes on the study in general: Unmutated variant regions are reportedly the target of nearly half of TCRs that are spike-specific.

On this clone: Its cognate antigen is unknown.

This CDR3 has 14 amino acids. V lost 0 bases and J 4 bases, leaving 7 bases between the germline ends. Germline V lookup: CDR1 SGHRS, CDR2 YFSETQ. This table comes from immunoSEQ multiplex PCR, and its TCRdb copy is limited to in-frame clones, with some not included. Here the sample spans some 160,000 clones, 85% to 95% being singletons. This sequence was found in an adult in good health. The chain has TRBV5-1 and TRBJ2-2; D may be TRBD2 (5 bases). The source was peripheral blood, collected on day 0 of AZD1222 vaccination. Here the CDR3 reads CASSLGGFTGELFF. Here the CDR3 DNA reads TGCGCCAGCAGCTTGGGAGGGTTCACCGGGGAGCTGTTTTTT.